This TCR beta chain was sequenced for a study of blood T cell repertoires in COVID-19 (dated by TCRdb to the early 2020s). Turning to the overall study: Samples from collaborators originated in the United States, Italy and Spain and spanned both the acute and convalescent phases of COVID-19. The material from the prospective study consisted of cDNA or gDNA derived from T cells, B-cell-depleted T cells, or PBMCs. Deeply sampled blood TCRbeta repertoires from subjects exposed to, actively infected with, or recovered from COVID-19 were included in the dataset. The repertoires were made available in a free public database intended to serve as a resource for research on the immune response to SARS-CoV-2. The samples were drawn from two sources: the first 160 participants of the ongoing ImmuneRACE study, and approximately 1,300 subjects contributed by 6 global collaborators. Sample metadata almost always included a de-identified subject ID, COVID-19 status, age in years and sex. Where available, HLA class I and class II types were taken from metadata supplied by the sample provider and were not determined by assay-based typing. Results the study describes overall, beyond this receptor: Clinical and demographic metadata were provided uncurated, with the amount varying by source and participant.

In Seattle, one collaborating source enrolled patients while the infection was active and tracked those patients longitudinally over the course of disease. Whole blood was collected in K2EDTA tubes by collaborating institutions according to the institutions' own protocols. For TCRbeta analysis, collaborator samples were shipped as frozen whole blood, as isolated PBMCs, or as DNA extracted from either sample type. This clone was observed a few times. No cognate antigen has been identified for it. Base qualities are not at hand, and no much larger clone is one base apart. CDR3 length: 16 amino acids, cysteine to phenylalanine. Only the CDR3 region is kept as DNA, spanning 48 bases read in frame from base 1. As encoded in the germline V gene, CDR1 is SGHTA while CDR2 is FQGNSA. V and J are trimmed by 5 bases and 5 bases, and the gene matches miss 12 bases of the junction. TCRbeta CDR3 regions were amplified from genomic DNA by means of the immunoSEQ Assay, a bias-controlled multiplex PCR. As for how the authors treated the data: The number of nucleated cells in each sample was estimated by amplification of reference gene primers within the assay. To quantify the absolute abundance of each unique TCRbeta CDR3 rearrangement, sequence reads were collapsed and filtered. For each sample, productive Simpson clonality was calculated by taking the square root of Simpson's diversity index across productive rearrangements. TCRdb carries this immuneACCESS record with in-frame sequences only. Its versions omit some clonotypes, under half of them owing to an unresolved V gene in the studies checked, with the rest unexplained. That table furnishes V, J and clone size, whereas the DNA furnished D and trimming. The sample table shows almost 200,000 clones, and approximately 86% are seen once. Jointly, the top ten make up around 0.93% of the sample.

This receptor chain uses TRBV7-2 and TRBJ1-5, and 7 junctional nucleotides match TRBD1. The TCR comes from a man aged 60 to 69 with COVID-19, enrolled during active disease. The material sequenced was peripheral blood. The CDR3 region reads CASSVLTGRSYQPQHF. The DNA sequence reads TGTGCCAGCAGCGTCTTGACAGGGAGGTCTTATCAGCCCCAGCATTTT.